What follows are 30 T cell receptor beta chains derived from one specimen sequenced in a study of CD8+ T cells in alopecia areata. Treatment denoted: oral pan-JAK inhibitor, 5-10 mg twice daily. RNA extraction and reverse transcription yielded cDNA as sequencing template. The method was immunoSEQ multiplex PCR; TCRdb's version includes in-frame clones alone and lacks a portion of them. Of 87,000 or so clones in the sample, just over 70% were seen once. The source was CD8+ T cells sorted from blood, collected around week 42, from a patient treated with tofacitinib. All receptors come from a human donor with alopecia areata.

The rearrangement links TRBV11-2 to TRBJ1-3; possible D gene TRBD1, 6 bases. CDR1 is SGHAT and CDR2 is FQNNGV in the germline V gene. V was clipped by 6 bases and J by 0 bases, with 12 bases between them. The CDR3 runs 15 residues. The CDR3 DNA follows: TGTGCCAGCAGGGGACATTCGGTCTCTGGAAACACCATATATTTT. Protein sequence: CASRGHSVSGNTIYF.

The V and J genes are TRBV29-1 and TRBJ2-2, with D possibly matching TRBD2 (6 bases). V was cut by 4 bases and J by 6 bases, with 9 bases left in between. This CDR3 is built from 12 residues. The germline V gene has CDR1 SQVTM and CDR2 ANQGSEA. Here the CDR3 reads CSVVTGAGELFF. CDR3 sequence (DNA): TGCAGCGTTGTCACGGGGGCCGGGGAGCTGTTTTTT.

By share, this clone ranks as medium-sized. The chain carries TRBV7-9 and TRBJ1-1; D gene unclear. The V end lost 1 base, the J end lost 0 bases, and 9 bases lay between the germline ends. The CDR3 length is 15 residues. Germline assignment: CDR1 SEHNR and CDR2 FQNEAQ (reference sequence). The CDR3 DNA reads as TGTGCCAGCAGCTTAGTACAGACTTTGAACACTGAAGCTTTCTTT. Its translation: CASSLVQTLNTEAFF.

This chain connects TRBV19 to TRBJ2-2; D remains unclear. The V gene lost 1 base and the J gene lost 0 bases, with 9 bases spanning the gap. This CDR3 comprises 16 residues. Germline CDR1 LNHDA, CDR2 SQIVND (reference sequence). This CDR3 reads CASSIGAAANTGELFF. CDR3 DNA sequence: TGTGCCAGTAGTATAGGGGCTGCCGCGAACACCGGGGAGCTGTTTTTT.

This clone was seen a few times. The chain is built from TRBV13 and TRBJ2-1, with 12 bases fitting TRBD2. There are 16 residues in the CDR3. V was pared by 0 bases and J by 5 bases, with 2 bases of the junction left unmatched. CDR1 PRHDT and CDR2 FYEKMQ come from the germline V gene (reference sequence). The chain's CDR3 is CASSLGRTSGDNEQFF. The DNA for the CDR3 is TGTGCCAGCAGCTTAGGAAGGACTAGCGGGGACAATGAGCAGTTCTTC.

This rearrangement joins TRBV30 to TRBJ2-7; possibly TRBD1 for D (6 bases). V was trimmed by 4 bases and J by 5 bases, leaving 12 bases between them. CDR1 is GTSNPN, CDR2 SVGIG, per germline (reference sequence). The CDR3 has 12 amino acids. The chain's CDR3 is CAWMQGNDEQYF. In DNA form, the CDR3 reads TGTGCCTGGATGCAGGGGAATGACGAGCAGTACTTC.

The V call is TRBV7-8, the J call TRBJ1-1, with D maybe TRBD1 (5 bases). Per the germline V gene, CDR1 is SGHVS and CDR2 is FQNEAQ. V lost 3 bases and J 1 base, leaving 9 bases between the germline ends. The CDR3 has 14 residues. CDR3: CASSFTQGNTEAFF. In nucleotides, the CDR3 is TGTGCCAGCAGCTTTACTCAGGGGAACACTGAAGCTTTCTTT.

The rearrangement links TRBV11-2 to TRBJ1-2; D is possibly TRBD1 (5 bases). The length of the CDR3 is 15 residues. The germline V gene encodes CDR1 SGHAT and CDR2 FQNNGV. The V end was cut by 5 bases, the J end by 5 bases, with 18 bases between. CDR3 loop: CASSPGAKSLYGYTF. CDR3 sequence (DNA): TGTGCCAGCAGCCCCGGGGCAAAATCCCTTTATGGCTACACCTTC. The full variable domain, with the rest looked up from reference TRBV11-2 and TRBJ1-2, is EAGVAQSPRYKIIEKRQSVAFWCNPISGHATLYWYQQILGQGPKLLIQFQNNGVVDDSQLPKDRFSAERLKGVDSTLKIQPAKLEDSAVYLCASSPGAKSLYGYTFGSGTRLTVV.

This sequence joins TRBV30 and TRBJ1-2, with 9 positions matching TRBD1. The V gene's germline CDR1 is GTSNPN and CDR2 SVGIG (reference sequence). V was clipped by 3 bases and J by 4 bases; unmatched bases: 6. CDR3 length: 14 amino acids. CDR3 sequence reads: CAWRRDRASYGYTF. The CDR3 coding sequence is TGTGCCTGGAGAAGGGACAGGGCCAGCTATGGCTACACCTTC.

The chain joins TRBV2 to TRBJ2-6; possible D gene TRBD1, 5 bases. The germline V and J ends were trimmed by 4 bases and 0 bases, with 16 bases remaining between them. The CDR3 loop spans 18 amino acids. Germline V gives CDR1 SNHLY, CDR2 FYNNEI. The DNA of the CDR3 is TGTGCCAGCAGTGGGGGTAGGGGCCTTTCCTCTGGGGCCAACGTCCTGACTTTC. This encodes CASSGGRGLSSGANVLTF.

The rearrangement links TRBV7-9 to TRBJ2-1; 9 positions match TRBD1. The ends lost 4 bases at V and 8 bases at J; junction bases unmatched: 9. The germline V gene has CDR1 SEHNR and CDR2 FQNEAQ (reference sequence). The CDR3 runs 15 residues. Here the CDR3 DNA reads TGTGCCAGCAGCTACCCGGGACAGGGAAATGATGAGCAGTTCTTC. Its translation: CASSYPGQGNDEQFF.

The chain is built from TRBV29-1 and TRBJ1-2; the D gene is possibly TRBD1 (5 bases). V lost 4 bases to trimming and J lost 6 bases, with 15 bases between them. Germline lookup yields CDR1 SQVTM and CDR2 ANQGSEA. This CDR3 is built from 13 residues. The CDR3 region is CSVVSGAGDGYTF. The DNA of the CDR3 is TGCAGCGTTGTGTCCGGGGCCGGAGATGGCTACACCTTC.

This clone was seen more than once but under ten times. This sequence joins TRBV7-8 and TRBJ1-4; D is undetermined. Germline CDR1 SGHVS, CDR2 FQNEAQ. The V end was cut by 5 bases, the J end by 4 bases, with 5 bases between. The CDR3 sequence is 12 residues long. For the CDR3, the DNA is TGTGCCAGCAGCGAGATTAATGAAAAACTGTTTTTT. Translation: CASSEINEKLFF.

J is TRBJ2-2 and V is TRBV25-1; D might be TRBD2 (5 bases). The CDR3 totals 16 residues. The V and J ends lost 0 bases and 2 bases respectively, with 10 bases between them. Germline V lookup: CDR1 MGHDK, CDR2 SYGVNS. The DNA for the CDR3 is TGTGCCAGCAGTGAATATTTGACGGGAAACACCGGGGAGCTGTTTTTT. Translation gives CASSEYLTGNTGELFF.

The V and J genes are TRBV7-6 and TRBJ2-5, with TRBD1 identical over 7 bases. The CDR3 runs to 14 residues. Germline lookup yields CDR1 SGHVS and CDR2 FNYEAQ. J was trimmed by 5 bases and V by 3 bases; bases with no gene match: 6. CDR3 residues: CASSFRQGSETQYF. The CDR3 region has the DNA TGTGCCAGCAGCTTCAGACAGGGATCCGAGACCCAGTACTTC.

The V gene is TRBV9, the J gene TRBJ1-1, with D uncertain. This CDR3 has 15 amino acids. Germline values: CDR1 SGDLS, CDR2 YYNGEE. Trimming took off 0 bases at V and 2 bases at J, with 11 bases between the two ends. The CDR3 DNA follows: TGTGCCAGCAGCGTAGACCCGACGGGCAACACTGAAGCTTTCTTT. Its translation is CASSVDPTGNTEAFF.

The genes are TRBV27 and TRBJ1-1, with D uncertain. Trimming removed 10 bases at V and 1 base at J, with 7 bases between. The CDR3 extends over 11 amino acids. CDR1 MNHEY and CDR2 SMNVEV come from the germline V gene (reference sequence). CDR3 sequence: CAIKTNTEAFF. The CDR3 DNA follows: TGTGCCATTAAAACGAACACTGAAGCTTTCTTT.

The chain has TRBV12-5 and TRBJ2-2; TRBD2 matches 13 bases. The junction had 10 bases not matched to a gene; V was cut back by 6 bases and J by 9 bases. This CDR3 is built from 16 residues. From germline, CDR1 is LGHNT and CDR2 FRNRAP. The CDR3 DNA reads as TGTGCTAGTGGCCCTACTAGCGGGGGGGGAGTGAGGGAGCTGTTTTTT. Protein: CASGPTSGGGVRELFF.

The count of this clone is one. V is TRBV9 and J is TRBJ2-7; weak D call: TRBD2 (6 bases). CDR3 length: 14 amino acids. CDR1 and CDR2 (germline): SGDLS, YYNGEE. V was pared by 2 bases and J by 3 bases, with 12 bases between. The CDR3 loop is CASSVGGGNYEQYF. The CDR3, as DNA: TGTGCCAGCAGCGTGGGGGGAGGCAACTACGAGCAGTACTTC.

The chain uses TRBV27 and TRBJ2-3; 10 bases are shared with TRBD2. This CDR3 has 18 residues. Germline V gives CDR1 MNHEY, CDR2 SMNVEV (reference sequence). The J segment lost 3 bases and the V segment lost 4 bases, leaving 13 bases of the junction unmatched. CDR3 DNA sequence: TGTGCCAGCAGTTCAAGCGGGGGGGCAAATAAGAGGACAGATACGCAGTATTTT. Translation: CASSSSGGANKRTDTQYF.

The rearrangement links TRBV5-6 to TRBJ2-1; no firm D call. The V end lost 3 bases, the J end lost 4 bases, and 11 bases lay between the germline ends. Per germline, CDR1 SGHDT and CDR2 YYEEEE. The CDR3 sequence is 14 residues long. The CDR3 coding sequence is TGTGCCAGCAGCTCCCGGACCAGATACAATGAGCAGTTCTTC. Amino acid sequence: CASSSRTRYNEQFF.

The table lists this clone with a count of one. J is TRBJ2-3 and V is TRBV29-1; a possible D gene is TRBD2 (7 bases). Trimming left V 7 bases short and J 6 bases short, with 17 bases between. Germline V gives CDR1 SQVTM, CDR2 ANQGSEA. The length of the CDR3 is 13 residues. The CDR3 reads CSAGGGGPDTQYF. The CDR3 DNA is TGCAGCGCTGGAGGCGGGGGCCCCGATACGCAGTATTTT.

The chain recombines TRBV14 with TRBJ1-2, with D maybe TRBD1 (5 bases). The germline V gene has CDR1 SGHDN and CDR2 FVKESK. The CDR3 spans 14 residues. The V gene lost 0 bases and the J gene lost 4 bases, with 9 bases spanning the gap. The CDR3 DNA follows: TGTGCCAGCAGCCAAGAAACAGGACTCTATGGCTACACCTTC. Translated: CASSQETGLYGYTF.

The CDR3 coding sequence is TGTGCCAGCAGTTACCAAGAGACCCAGTACTTC. Protein: CASSYQETQYF. The gene calls are TRBV6-1 and TRBJ2-5, with D hard to call. Germline CDR1 is MNHNS and CDR2 is SASEGT. The V and J ends lost 5 bases and 0 bases respectively, with 1 base between them. The CDR3 runs to 11 residues.

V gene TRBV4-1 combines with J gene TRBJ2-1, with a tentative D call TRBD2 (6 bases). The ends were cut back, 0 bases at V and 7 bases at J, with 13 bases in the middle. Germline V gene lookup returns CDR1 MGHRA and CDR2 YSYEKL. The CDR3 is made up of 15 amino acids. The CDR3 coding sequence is TGCGCCAGCAGCCAAGATCCTAGCGTCGGTAATGAGCAGTTCTTC. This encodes CASSQDPSVGNEQFF.

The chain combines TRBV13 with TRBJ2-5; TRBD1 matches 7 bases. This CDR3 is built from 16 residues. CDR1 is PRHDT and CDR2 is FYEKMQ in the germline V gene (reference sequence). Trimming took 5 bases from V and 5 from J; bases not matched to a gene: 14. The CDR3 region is CASSNTERGRGETQYF. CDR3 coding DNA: TGTGCCAGCAGCAACACGGAGAGGGGGCGTGGGGAGACCCAGTACTTC.

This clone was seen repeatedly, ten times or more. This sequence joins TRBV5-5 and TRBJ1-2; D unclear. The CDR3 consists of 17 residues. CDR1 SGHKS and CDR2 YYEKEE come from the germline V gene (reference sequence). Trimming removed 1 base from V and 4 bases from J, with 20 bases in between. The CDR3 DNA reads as TGTGCCAGCAGCTTGTCTAGTAAGTCCTCGGGAGGCTATGGCTACACCTTC. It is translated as CASSLSSKSSGGYGYTF.

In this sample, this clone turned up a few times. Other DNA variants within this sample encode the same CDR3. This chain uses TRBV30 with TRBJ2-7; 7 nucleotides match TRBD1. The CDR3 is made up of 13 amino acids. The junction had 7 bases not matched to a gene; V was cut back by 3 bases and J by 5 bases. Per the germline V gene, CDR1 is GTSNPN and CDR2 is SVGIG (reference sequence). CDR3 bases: TGTGCCTGGAGCAGGGGGAATGATGACGAGCAGTACTTC. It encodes CAWSRGNDDEQYF.

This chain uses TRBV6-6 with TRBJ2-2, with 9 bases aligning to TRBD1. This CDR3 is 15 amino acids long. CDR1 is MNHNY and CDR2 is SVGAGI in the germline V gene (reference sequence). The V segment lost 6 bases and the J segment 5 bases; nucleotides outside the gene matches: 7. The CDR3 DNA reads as TGTGCCAGCAGACACCAGGACAGGGGTACCGGGGAGCTGTTTTTT. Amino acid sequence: CASRHQDRGTGELFF.

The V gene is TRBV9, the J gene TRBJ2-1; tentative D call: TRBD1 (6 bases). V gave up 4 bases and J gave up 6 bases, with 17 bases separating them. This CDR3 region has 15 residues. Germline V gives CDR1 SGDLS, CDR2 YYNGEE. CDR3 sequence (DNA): TGTGCCAGCAGCCAGGGGAGTTCGTCGGGCAATGAGCAGTTCTTC. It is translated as CASSQGSSSGNEQFF.